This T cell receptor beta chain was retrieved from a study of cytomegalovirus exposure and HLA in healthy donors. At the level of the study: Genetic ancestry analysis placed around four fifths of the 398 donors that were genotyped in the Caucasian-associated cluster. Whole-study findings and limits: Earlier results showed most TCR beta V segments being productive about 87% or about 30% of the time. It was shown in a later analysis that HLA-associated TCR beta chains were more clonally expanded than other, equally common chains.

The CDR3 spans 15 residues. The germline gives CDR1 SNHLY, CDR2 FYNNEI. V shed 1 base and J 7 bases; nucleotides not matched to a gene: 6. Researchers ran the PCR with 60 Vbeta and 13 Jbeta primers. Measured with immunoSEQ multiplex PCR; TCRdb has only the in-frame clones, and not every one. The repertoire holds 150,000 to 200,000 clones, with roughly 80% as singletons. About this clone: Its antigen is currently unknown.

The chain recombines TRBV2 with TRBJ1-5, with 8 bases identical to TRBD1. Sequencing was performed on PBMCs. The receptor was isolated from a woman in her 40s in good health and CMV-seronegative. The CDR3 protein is CASSEVAGGGQPQHF. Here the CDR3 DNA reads TGTGCCAGCAGTGAAGTGGCAGGGGGCGGCCAGCCCCAGCATTTT.